The entry below describes one TCR beta chain. This entry is derived from a study of technical replicates of blood from several donors. The V end lost 0 bases, the J end lost 7 bases, and 11 bases lay between the germline ends. Germline lookup yields CDR1 SGDLS and CDR2 YYNGEE. The CDR3 runs to 14 residues. Repertoires were generated with immunoSEQ multiplex PCR, while TCRdb's copy carries only in-frame clones and drops some. Found here are 79,000 or so clones, about 96% of them singletons; the top ten hold less than 0.35%. This chain connects TRBV9 to TRBJ2-1, with D possibly matching TRBD2 (6 bases). The sequence came from a human donor in good health. Sequences were obtained from T cells isolated from PBMCs. CDR3 nucleotide sequence: TGTGCCAGCAGCGTAGAGGTGGGAGGTAATGAGCAGTTCTTC. Amino acid sequence: CASSVEVGGNEQFF.